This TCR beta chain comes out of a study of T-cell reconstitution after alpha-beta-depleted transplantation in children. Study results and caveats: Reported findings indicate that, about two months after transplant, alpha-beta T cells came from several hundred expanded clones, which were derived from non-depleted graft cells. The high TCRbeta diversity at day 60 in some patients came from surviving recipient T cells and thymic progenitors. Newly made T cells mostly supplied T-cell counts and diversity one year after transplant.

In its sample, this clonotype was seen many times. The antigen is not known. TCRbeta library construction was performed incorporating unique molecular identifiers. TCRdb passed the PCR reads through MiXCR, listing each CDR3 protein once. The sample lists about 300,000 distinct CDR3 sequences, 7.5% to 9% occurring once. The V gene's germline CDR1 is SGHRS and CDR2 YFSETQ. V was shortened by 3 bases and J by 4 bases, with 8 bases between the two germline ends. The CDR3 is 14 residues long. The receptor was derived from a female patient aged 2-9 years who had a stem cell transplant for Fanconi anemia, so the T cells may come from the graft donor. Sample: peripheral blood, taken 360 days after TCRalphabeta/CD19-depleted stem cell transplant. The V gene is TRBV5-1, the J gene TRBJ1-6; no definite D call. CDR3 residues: CASSSPEYNSPLHF. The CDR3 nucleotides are TGCGCCAGCAGCTCCCCTGAATATAATTCACCCCTCCACTTT.